In its sample, the clone carrying this TCR beta chain was seen once. Its antigen is not identified. This record belongs to a study of PD-1 blockade in classical Hodgkin lymphoma. Sequencing used immunoSEQ multiplex PCR; TCRdb keeps in-frame clones, though not all of them. The repertoire holds around 50,000 clones, with roughly 88% as singletons. The sample's time point: newly diagnosed, previously untreated cHL patient sample. Findings and limits, study-wide: Newly diagnosed patients had baseline TCR diversity that was reportedly lower than that of healthy donors.

Germline-derived CDR1 and CDR2 are SGHRS and YFSETQ. This CDR3 region has 15 residues. V was shortened by 0 bases and J by 4 bases, with 8 bases between the two germline ends. V and J are TRBV5-1 and TRBJ2-6, with D unclear. Sequencing was carried out using peripheral blood mononuclear cells (PBMCs). The TCR originated in a human donor with classical Hodgkin lymphoma. The CDR3 region is CASSLGPSGANVLTF. The CDR3 region has the DNA TGCGCCAGCAGCTTGGGCCCTTCAGGGGCCAACGTCCTGACTTTC.